This TCR beta chain was observed in a study of T cell changes during pregnancy in multiple sclerosis. This table comes from immunoSEQ multiplex PCR, and its TCRdb copy is limited to in-frame clones, with some not included. The sample records approximately 100,000 clones, 80% to 95% being singletons. Germline assignment: CDR1 LGHNA and CDR2 YNFKEQ. The CDR3 loop spans 14 amino acids. The junction had 8 bases not matched to a gene; V was cut back by 5 bases and J by 9 bases. The rearrangement links TRBV4-2 to TRBJ2-1, with TRBD2 matching 9 bases. The sequence was obtained from a female donor with multiple sclerosis, enrolled in a pregnancy study. This sample comprised peripheral blood, obtained in the second trimester of pregnancy. The CDR3 sequence: CASSGPAGGSEQFF. The CDR3 DNA reads as TGTGCCAGCAGCGGTCCAGCGGGAGGTTCTGAGCAGTTCTTC.